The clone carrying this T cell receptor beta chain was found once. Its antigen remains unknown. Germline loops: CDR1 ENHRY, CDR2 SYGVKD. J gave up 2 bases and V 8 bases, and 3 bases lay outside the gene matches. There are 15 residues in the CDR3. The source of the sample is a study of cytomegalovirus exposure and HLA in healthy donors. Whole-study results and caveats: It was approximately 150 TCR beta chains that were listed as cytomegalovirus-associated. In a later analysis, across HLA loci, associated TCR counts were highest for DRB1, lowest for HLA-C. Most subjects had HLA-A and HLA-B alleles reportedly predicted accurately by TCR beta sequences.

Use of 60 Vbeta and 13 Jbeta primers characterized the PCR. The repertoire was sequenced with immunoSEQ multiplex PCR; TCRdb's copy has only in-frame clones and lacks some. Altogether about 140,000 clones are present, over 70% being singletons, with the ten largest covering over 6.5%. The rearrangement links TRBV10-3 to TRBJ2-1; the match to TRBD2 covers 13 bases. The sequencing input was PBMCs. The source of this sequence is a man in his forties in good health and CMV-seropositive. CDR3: CAISGLAGAYNEQFF. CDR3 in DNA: TGTGCCATCTCCGGACTAGCGGGAGCCTACAATGAGCAGTTCTTC.